Each of the 27 T cell receptor beta chains below was sequenced from the same sample in a study of T cell responses to AZD1222 COVID-19 vaccine. Assay: immunoSEQ multiplex PCR; the TCRdb copy retains only in-frame clones and omits some. The repertoire has approximately 140,000 clones, around 89% of them found once; the top ten carry about 16%. Sequences were derived from peripheral blood, sampled on day 0 of AZD1222 vaccination. The receptors were sampled from an adult in good health.

The chain carries TRBV7-9 and TRBJ2-1; 8 positions match TRBD1. This CDR3 comprises 14 residues. The germline gives CDR1 SEHNR, CDR2 FQNEAQ (reference sequence). The ends lost 4 bases at V and 9 bases at J; junction bases unmatched: 8. CDR3 sequence: CASSSRSGGGEQFF. In nucleotides, the CDR3 is TGTGCCAGCAGCTCCCGATCAGGGGGCGGTGAGCAGTTCTTC.

The rearrangement links TRBV9 to TRBJ2-5; 14 positions agree with TRBD2. Germline assignment: CDR1 SGDLS and CDR2 YYNGEE. V lost 0 bases and J lost 5; bases outside the gene matches: 6. CDR3 length: 17 amino acids. In nucleotides, the CDR3 is TGTGCCAGCAGCGTAGGCAGACTAGCGGGGGGGCGGGAGACCCAGTACTTC. Its translation is CASSVGRLAGGRETQYF.

The chain combines TRBV25-1 with TRBJ1-1, with unresolved D. This CDR3 has 13 amino acids. Germline loops: CDR1 MGHDK, CDR2 SYGVNS. The ends were cut back, 2 bases at V and 7 bases at J, with 11 bases in the middle. The CDR3 spells CASSESGRVEAFF. DNA for the CDR3: TGTGCCAGCAGTGAAAGCGGGCGGGTTGAAGCTTTCTTT.

V is TRBV10-2 and J is TRBJ1-4; 9 bases match TRBD1. This CDR3 has 14 amino acids. The junction had 5 bases not matched to a gene; V was cut back by 6 bases and J by 6 bases. Germline V gene sequence: CDR1 WSHSY, CDR2 SAAADI. CDR3 amino acids: CASSTGGLDEKLFF. The CDR3 DNA reads TGCGCCAGCAGCACAGGGGGCCTCGATGAAAAACTGTTTTTT.

This chain links TRBV6-2 or TRBV6-3 with TRBJ2-5, with 11 bases that match TRBD2. CDR1 MNHEY and CDR2 SVGEGT come from the germline V gene. V shed 2 bases, J shed 3 bases, and the junction held 8 bases outside the gene matches. CDR3 length: 17 residues. The CDR3 DNA follows: TGTGCCAGCAGTTACCAGGGACTAGCGGACTCAAAAGAGACCCAGTACTTC. It encodes CASSYQGLADSKETQYF.

The CDR3 DNA sequence: TGTGCCAGCAGTTTACTCGGCAGGGGATCTGGAGGCTACACCTTC. Its protein product is CASSLLGRGSGGYTF. The chain recombines TRBV27 with TRBJ1-2; weak D call: TRBD1 (6 bases). V shed 2 bases and J shed 8 bases, with 18 bases lying between them. CDR3 length: 15 amino acids. Germline lookup yields CDR1 MNHEY and CDR2 SMNVEV (reference sequence).

This clone was found once. The chain combines TRBV6-2 or TRBV6-3 with TRBJ1-1; D is perhaps TRBD1 (5 bases). Trimming took off 6 bases at V and 10 bases at J, with 18 bases between the two ends. The germline CDR1 and CDR2 sequences are MNHEY and SVGEGT. The CDR3 runs 13 residues. CDR3 in DNA: TGTGCCAGCAGCCTTACGGGGGGGACGGGAGCTTTCTTT. Translation: CASSLTGGTGAFF.

This chain uses TRBV3-1 (or the pseudogene TRBV3-2) with TRBJ1-2; TRBD1 matches 7 bases. The CDR3 totals 16 residues. The V gene end was trimmed by 1 base and the J gene end by 3 bases; junction bases not matched to a gene: 8. CDR1 is LGHDT, CDR2 YNNKEL, per germline (reference sequence). The DNA for the CDR3 is TGTGCCAGCAGCCAAGGAGTAGGGGGCTGGGACTATGGCTACACCTTC. Residues: CASSQGVGGWDYGYTF.

V usage is TRBV12-3 or TRBV12-4 and J usage is TRBJ2-1; D may be TRBD1 (6 bases). V dropped 6 bases and J dropped 12 bases, with 15 bases sitting between them. The CDR3 is made up of 12 amino acids. The CDR3 DNA follows: TGTGCCAGCAGCCTCAACAGGGTCGGGCAGTTCTTC. This translates into CASSLNRVGQFF.

The chain combines TRBV7-2 with TRBJ2-7, with TRBD2 identical over 7 bases. The V and J ends lost 5 bases and 5 bases, in that order; junction bases with no gene match: 9. The CDR3 is 14 residues long. CDR1 SGHTA and CDR2 FQGNSA come from the germline V gene. CDR3 protein: CASSQRPAGNEQYF. Here the CDR3 DNA reads TGTGCCAGCAGCCAGAGACCAGCGGGAAACGAGCAGTACTTC. Full variable domain (outside the CDR3, taken from reference TRBV7-2 and TRBJ2-7): GAGVSQSPSNKVTEKGKDVELRCDPISGHTALYWYRQSLGQGLEFLIYFQGNSAPDKSGLPSDRFSAERTGGSVSTLTIQRTQQEDSAVYLCASSQRPAGNEQYFGPGTRLTVT.

V and J are TRBV5-4 and TRBJ2-7; TRBD1 is a possible D gene (5 bases). The CDR3 runs 16 residues. Germline CDR1 is SGHNT and CDR2 is YYREEE (reference sequence). Trimming shortened V by 0 bases and J by 0 bases, and 13 bases separated the two germline ends. This CDR3 reads CASSLGLTVNSYEQYF. CDR3 sequence (DNA): TGTGCCAGCAGCTTGGGGTTGACAGTGAACTCCTACGAGCAGTACTTC.

This clone was picked up one time. The V and J genes are TRBV5-1 and TRBJ1-2; TRBD1 matches 8 bases. The CDR3 is made up of 15 amino acids. Losses at the gene ends were 2 bases for V and 8 bases for J; bases not matched to a gene: 11. Germline-derived CDR1 and CDR2 are SGHRS and YFSETQ. CDR3 bases: TGCGCCAGCAGCTTCTACGCAGGGGGCGCGAACGGCTACACCTTC. Amino acid sequence: CASSFYAGGANGYTF.

The chain uses TRBV4-3 and TRBJ2-1, with 12 bases identical to TRBD2. CDR1 is LGHNA and CDR2 is YSLEER in the germline V gene. The CDR3 totals 16 residues. Trimming cost V 0 bases and J 8 bases; bases outside gene matches: 5. In nucleotides, the CDR3 is TGCGCCAGCAGCCAAGATTGGACTAGCGGGGTCGATGAGCAGTTCTTC. Protein product: CASSQDWTSGVDEQFF.

The rearrangement joins TRBV24-1 to TRBJ1-2, with a tentative D call TRBD1 (5 bases). Looked up from germline, CDR1 is KGHDR and CDR2 is SFDVKD. The CDR3 has 14 residues. Trimming took 0 bases from V and 6 from J, leaving 10 bases between them. The CDR3 DNA follows: TGTGCCACCAGTGATTTGGGGGGGACGGATGGCTACACCTTC. This codes for CATSDLGGTDGYTF.

V usage is TRBV11-2 and J usage is TRBJ2-5; no firm D call. The CDR3 is 14 amino acids. Trimming removed 0 bases at V and 5 bases at J, with 10 bases between. Germline CDR1 is SGHAT and CDR2 is FQNNGV. CDR3 amino acids: CASSLDRGIETQYF. The CDR3 DNA is TGTGCCAGCAGCTTAGATCGCGGCATCGAGACCCAGTACTTC. The whole variable domain, remainder taken from reference TRBV11-2 and TRBJ2-5, is EAGVAQSPRYKIIEKRQSVAFWCNPISGHATLYWYQQILGQGPKLLIQFQNNGVVDDSQLPKDRFSAERLKGVDSTLKIQPAKLEDSAVYLCASSLDRGIETQYFGPGTRLLVL.

This chain joins TRBV19 and TRBJ1-4, with D perhaps matching TRBD1 (5 bases). Germline assignment: CDR1 LNHDA and CDR2 SQIVND (reference sequence). The CDR3 totals 14 residues. Trimming removed 4 bases from V and 4 bases from J, with 10 bases in between. CDR3 nucleotide sequence: TGTGCCAGTAGTAATGGACACAATAATGAAAAACTGTTTTTT. The encoded protein is CASSNGHNNEKLFF.

This clone was picked up many times. The chain links TRBV27 to TRBJ2-7; perhaps TRBD2 as D (5 bases). Trimming left V 7 bases short and J 9 bases short, with 13 bases between. The germline CDR1 and CDR2 sequences are MNHEY and SMNVEV (reference sequence). This CDR3 spans 11 amino acids. This CDR3 reads CASTLRGGQYF. The CDR3 DNA is TGTGCCAGCACCTTAAGAGGAGGGCAGTACTTC.

The rearrangement uses TRBV3-1 (or the pseudogene TRBV3-2) and TRBJ1-2; D uncertain. The germline V gene encodes CDR1 LGHDT and CDR2 YNNKEL (reference sequence). V lost 4 bases, J lost 3 bases, and 18 bases lay in between. The CDR3 loop spans 16 amino acids. CDR3 in amino acids: CASSRTLGMADYGYTF. The CDR3 nucleotides read TGTGCCAGCAGCCGGACCCTAGGGATGGCAGACTATGGCTACACCTTC.

The chain links TRBV15 to TRBJ1-1, with a possible D match to TRBD1 (5 bases). V was cut by 0 bases and J by 4 bases, with 12 bases left in between. Germline CDR1 is LNHNV and CDR2 is YYDKDF (reference sequence). There are 15 residues in the CDR3. The CDR3 sequence: CATSRDAGGSTEAFF. CDR3 sequence (DNA): TGTGCCACCAGCAGAGATGCGGGGGGAAGCACTGAAGCTTTCTTT.

This rearrangement joins TRBV7-9 to TRBJ2-3; D is possibly TRBD2 (5 bases). This CDR3 spans 12 amino acids. V was pared by 5 bases and J by 6 bases, with 9 bases between. Per germline, CDR1 SEHNR and CDR2 FQNEAQ (reference sequence). CDR3 sequence: CASSTPGDTQYF. Here the CDR3 DNA reads TGTGCCAGCAGCACCCCGGGGGATACGCAGTATTTT.

The rearrangement uses TRBV5-4 and TRBJ2-3; TRBD2 aligns across 9 bases. CDR3 length equals 14 residues. Germline-derived CDR1 and CDR2 are SGHNT and YYREEE (reference sequence). Losses at the gene ends were 4 bases for V and 4 bases for J; bases not matched to a gene: 4. The CDR3 DNA follows: TGTGCCAGCAGCCGCGGGGGGGCTTCAGATACGCAGTATTTT. It yields the protein CASSRGGASDTQYF.

The V and J genes are TRBV6-5 and TRBJ1-3; TRBD1 matches 7 bases. The germline CDR1 and CDR2 sequences are MNHEY and SVGAGI. The CDR3 is 15 residues long. Trimming took 6 bases from V and 4 from J; bases not matched to a gene: 9. CDR3 DNA sequence: TGTGCCAGCAGCGCACACCACAGGGGCGGAAACACCATATATTTT. This gives the protein CASSAHHRGGNTIYF.

The sample holds one count of this clone. The gene calls are TRBV19 and TRBJ2-2, with 11 bases aligning to TRBD2. The germline CDR1 and CDR2 sequences are LNHDA and SQIVND (reference sequence). V was pared by 5 bases and J by 1 base, with 6 bases of the junction left unmatched. The CDR3 runs 17 residues. DNA of the CDR3: TGTGCCAGTAGTGACGGACTAGCGGGTTTGAACACCGGGGAGCTGTTTTTT. Amino acids: CASSDGLAGLNTGELFF.

The rearrangement links TRBV5-1 to TRBJ1-6, with D perhaps matching TRBD1 (6 bases). CDR1 is SGHRS and CDR2 is YFSETQ in the germline V gene. V lost 5 bases and J 6 bases, leaving 21 bases between the germline ends. The CDR3 is 17 residues long. CDR3 DNA sequence: TGCGCCAGCAGAAACACCCCCGGGGGGGCGGGTAATTCACCCCTCCACTTT. Translated, it gives CASRNTPGGAGNSPLHF.

The CDR3 DNA is TGTGCCAGCAGCTTAGCGGTGGGGAATCAGCCCCAGCATTTT. Translating gives CASSLAVGNQPQHF. The genes are TRBV7-6 and TRBJ1-5; no firm D call. From germline, CDR1 is SGHVS and CDR2 FNYEAQ. The V and J ends lost 0 bases and 4 bases respectively, with 7 bases between them. This CDR3 spans 14 amino acids.

This clone was counted between two and nine times. The chain recombines TRBV5-4 with TRBJ2-2; 14 bases line up with TRBD2. This CDR3 spans 20 amino acids. Losses at the gene ends were 5 bases for V and 1 base for J; bases not matched to a gene: 13. Germline V gene lookup returns CDR1 SGHNT and CDR2 YYREEE (reference sequence). CDR3 in amino acids: CASRGNVPGLAGGNTGELFF. As DNA, the CDR3 is TGTGCCAGCAGGGGGAACGTACCCGGACTAGCGGGGGGGAACACCGGGGAGCTGTTTTTT.

This chain joins TRBV4-2 and TRBJ1-1; 8 positions match TRBD1. J was trimmed by 3 bases and V by 4 bases; bases with no gene match: 7. This CDR3 spans 15 amino acids. Germline V lookup: CDR1 LGHNA, CDR2 YNFKEQ. CDR3 DNA: TGTGCCAGCAGCCGAGAGACAGGGGCGGACACTGAAGCTTTCTTT. Translating it yields CASSRETGADTEAFF.